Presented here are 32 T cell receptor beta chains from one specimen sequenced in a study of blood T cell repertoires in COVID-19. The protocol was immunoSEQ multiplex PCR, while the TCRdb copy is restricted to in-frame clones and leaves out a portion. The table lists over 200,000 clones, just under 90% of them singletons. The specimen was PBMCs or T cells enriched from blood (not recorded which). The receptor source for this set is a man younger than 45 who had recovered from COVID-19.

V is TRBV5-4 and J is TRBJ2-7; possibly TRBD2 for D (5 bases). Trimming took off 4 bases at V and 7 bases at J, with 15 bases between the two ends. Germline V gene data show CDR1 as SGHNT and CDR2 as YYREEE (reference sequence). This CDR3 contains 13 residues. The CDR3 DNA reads TGTGCCAGCAGCCAAGGGCTAGCCCAGGAGCAGTACTTC. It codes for CASSQGLAQEQYF.

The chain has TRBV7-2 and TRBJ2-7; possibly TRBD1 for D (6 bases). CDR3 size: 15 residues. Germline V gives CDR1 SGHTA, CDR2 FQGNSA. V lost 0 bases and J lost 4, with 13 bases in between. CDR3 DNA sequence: TGTGCCAGCAGCTTAGCGCCAGGGGAGAGTTACGAGCAGTACTTC. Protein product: CASSLAPGESYEQYF. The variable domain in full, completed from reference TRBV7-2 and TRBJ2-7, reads GAGVSQSPSNKVTEKGKDVELRCDPISGHTALYWYRQSLGQGLEFLIYFQGNSAPDKSGLPSDRFSAERTGGSVSTLTIQRTQQEDSAVYLCASSLAPGESYEQYFGPGTRLTVT.

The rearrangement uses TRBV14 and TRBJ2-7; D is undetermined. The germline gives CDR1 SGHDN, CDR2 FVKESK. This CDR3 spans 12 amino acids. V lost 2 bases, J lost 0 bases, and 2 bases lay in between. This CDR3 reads CASSQLSYEQYF. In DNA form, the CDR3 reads TGTGCCAGCAGCCAACTCTCCTACGAGCAGTACTTC.

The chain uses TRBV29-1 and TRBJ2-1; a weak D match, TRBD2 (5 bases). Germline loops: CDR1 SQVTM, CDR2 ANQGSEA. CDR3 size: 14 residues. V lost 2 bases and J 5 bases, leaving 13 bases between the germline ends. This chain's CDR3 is CSVETGMPHNEQFF. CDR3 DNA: TGCAGCGTTGAAACGGGGATGCCCCACAATGAGCAGTTCTTC.

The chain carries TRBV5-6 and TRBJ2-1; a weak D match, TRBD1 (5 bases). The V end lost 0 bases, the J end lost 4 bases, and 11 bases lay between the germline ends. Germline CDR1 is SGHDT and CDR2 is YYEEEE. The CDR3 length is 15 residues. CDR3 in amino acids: CASSLDRTPYNEQFF. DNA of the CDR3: TGTGCCAGCAGCTTGGACAGGACGCCTTACAATGAGCAGTTCTTC.

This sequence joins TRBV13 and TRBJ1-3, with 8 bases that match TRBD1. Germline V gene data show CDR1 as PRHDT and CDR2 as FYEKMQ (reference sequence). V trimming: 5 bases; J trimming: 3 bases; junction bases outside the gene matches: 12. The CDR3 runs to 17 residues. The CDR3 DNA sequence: TGTGCCAGCAGCCGTCGAGCGGACAGGGTTTTTGGAAACACCATATATTTT. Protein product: CASSRRADRVFGNTIYF.

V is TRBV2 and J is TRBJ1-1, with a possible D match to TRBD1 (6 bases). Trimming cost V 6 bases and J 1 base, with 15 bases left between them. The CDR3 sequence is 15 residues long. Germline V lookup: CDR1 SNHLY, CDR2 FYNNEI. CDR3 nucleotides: TGTGCCAGCAGACCCCAAGGACAGAAGAACACTGAAGCTTTCTTT. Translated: CASRPQGQKNTEAFF.

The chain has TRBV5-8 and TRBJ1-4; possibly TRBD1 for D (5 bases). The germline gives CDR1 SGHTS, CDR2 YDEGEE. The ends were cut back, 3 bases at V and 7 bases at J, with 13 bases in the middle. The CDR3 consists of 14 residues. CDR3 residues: CASSSRTLREKLFF. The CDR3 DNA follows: TGTGCCAGCAGCTCACGGACACTTCGTGAAAAACTGTTTTTT.

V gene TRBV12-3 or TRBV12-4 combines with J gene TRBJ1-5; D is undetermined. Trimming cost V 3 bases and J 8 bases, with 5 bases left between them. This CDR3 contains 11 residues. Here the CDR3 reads CASSFSEPQHF. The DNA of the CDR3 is TGTGCCAGCAGTTTTTCCGAGCCCCAGCATTTT.

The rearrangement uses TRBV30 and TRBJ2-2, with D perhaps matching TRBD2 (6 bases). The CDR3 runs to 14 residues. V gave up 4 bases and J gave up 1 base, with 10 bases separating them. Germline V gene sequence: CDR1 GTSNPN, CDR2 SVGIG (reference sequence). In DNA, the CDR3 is TGTGCCTGGAAGCCGGGAGTGAACACCGGGGAGCTGTTTTTT. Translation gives CAWKPGVNTGELFF.

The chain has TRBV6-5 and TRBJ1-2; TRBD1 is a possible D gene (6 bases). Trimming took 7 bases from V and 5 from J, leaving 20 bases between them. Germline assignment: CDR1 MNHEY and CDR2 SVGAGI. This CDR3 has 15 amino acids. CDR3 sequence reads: CASTSGGRGLYGYTF. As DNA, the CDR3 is TGTGCCAGCACTTCGGGGGGCAGAGGACTATATGGCTACACCTTC.

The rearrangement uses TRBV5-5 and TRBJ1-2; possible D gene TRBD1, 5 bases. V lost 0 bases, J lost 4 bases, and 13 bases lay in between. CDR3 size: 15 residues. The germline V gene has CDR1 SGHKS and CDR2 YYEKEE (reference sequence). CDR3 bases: TGTGCCAGCAGCTTGGCGACAGACAGCTTCTATGGCTACACCTTC. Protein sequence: CASSLATDSFYGYTF.

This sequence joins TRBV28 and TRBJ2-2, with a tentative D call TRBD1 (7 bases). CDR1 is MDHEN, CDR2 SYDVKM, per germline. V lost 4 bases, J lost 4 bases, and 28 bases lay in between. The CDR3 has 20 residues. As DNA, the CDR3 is TGTGCCAGCAGTTCACCCTACAGGGGAATGAGGGAGGACTCCACCGGGGAGCTGTTTTTT. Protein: CASSSPYRGMREDSTGELFF.

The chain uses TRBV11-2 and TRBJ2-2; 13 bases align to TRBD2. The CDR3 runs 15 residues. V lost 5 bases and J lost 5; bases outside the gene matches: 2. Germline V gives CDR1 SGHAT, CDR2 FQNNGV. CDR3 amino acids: CASSRTSGSTGELFF. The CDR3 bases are TGTGCCAGCAGCCGGACTAGCGGGAGTACCGGGGAGCTGTTTTTT.

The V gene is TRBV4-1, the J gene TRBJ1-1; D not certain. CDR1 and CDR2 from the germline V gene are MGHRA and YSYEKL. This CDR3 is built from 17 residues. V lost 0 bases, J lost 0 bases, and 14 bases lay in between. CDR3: CASSQDQAVLLNTEAFF. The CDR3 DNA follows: TGCGCCAGCAGCCAAGATCAGGCAGTGTTACTGAACACTGAAGCTTTCTTT.

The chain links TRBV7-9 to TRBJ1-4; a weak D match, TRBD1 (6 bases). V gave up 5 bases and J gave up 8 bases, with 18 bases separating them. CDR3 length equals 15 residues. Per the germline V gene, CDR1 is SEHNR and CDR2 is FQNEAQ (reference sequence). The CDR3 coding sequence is TGTGCCAGCAGCACCCGGACAGTCAGGGAAGAAAAACTGTTTTTT. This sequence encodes CASSTRTVREEKLFF.

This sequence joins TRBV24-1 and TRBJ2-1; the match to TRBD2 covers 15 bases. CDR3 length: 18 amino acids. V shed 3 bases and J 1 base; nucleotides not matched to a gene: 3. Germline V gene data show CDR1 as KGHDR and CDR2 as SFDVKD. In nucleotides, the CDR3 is TGTGCCACCAGTGATGCCGGGACTAGCGGGAGGTCCTACAATGAGCAGTTCTTC. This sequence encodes CATSDAGTSGRSYNEQFF.

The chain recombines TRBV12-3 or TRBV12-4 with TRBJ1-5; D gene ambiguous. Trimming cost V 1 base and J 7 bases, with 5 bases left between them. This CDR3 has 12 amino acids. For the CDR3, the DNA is TGTGCCAGCAGTTTAGGCGGCCAGCCCCAGCATTTT. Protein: CASSLGGQPQHF.

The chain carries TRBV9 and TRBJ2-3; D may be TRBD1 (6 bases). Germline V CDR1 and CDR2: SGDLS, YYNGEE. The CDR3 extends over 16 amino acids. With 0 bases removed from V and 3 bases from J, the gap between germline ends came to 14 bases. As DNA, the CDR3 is TGTGCCAGCAGCGTAGCGGCAGGGGTTGTTACAGATACGCAGTATTTT. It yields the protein CASSVAAGVVTDTQYF.

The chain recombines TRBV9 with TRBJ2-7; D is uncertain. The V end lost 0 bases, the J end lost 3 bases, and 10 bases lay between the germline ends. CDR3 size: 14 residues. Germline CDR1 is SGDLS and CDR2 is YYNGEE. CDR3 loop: CASSVEVYGYEQYF. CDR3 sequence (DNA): TGTGCCAGCAGCGTAGAAGTATACGGCTACGAGCAGTACTTC.

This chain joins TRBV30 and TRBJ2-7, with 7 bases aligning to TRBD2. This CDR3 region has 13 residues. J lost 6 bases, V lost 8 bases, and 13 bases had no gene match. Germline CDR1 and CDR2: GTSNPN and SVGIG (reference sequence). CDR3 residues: CAREAGRGGEQYF. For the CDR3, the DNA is TGTGCCAGGGAGGCAGGGAGGGGAGGCGAGCAGTACTTC. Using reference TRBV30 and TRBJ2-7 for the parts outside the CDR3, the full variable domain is SQTIHQWPATLVQPVGSPLSLECTVEGTSNPNLYWYRQAAGRGLQLLFYSVGIGQISSEVPQNLSASRPQDRQFILSSKKLLLSDSGFYLCAREAGRGGEQYFGPGTRLTVT.

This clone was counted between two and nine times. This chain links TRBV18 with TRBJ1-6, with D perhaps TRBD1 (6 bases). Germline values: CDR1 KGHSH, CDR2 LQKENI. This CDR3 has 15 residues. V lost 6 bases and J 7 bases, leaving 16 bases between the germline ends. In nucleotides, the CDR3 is TGTGCCAGCTCGCAAGAGACAGGCGGGAATTCACCCCTCCACTTT. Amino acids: CASSQETGGNSPLHF.

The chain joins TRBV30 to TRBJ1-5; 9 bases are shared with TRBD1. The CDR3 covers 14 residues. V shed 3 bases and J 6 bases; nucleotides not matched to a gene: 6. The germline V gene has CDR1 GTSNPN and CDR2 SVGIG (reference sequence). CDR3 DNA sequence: TGTGCCTGGAGGGCACAGGGGGCTCGTCAGCCCCAGCATTTT. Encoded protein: CAWRAQGARQPQHF.

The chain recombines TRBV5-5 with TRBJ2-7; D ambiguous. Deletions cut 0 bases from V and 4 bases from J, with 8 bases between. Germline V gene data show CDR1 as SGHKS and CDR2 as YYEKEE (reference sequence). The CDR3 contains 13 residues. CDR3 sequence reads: CASSLGLPYEQYF. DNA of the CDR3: TGTGCCAGCAGCTTGGGACTTCCATACGAGCAGTACTTC.

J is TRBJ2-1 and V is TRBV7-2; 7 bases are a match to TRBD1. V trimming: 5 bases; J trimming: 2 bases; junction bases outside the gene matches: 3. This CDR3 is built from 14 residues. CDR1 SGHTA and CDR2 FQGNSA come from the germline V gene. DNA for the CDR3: TGTGCCAGCAGCCAGGGACAGACCTACAATGAGCAGTTCTTC. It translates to CASSQGQTYNEQFF.

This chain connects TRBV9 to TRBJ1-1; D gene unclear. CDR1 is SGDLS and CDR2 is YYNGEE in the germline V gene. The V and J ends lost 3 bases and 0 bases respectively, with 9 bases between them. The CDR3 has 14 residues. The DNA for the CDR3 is TGTGCCAGCAGCGCCACAGAGATGAACACTGAAGCTTTCTTT. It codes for CASSATEMNTEAFF.

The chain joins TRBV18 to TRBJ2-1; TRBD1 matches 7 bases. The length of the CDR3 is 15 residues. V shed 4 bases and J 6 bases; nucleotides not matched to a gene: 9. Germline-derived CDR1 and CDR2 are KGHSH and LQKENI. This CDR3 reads CASSRQGFQGNEQFF. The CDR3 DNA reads TGTGCCAGCTCACGACAGGGCTTCCAAGGCAATGAGCAGTTCTTC.

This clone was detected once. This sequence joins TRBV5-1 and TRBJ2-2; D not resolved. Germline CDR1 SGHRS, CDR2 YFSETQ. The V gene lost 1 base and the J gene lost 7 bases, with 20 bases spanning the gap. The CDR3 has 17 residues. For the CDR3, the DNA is TGCGCCAGCAGCTTGTGGTCGAGTCGAGGTTTGGACGGGGAGCTGTTTTTT. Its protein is CASSLWSSRGLDGELFF.

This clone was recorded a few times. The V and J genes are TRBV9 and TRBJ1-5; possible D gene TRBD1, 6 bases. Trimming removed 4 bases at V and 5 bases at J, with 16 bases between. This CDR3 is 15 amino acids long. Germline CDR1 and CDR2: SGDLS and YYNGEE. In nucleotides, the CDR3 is TGTGCCAGCAGCATAGGGGGAGGGCCAGATCAGCCCCAGCATTTT. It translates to CASSIGGGPDQPQHF.

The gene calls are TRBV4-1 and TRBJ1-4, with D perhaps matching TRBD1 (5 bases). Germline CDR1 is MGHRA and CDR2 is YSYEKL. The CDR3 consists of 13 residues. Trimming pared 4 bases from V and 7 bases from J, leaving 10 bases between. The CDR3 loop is CASSLTRAEKLFF. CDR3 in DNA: TGCGCCAGCAGCCTGACCAGGGCTGAAAAACTGTTTTTT.

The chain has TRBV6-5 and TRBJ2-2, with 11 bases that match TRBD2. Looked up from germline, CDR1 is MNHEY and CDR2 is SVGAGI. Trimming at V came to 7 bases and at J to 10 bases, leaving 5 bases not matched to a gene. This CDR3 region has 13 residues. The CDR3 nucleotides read TGTGCCAGCAATATAGCGGGGGGGAAGGAGCTGTTTTTT. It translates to CASNIAGGKELFF.

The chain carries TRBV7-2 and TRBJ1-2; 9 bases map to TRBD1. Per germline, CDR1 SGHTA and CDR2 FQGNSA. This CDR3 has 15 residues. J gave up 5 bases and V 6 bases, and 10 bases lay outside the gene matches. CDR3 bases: TGTGCCAGCAGTTCTCCCCGGGGACAGGGATATGGCTACACCTTC. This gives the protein CASSSPRGQGYGYTF.